This is a list of T cell receptor beta chains from one sample in a study of control samples from healthy donors and cancer patients. Sequencing used immunoSEQ multiplex PCR; TCRdb keeps in-frame clones, though not all of them. The sample records 150,000 or so clones, about 94% being singletons. Source material: PBMCs. Every receptor here comes from a man aged 55 to 70 with colorectal cancer. CDR3s include the opening cysteine and the closing phenylalanine or tryptophan. The D gene is left open where the match is weak. Only some rows state a clone size, as once, few, many or a class for expanded clones.

TRBJ1-1 | - | TRBV19 | - | CASSLSSLDTEAFF | TGTGCCAGTAGCCTTAGCAGTTTGGACACTGAAGCTTTCTTT
TRBJ2-7 | TRBD1 | TRBV29-1 | - | CSVDIRDRGHEQYF | TGCAGCGTCGACATCCGGGACAGGGGCCACGAGCAGTACTTC
TRBJ1-2 | TRBD1 | TRBV28 | - | CASSPAGGPWGNGYTF | TGTGCCAGCAGTCCGGCAGGGGGCCCATGGGGTAATGGCTACACCTTC
TRBJ1-2 | - | TRBV7-9 | - | CASSLERGGYTF | TGTGCCAGCAGCTTAGAAAGGGGGGGCTACACCTTC
TRBJ1-1 | - | TRBV18 | - | CASSPRRFEAFF | TGTGCCAGCTCACCACGCAGATTTGAAGCTTTCTTT
TRBJ1-5 | - | TRBV6-5 | - | CASTLSREGNQPQHF | TGTGCCAGCACTTTATCCAGGGAGGGCAATCAGCCCCAGCATTTT
TRBJ2-1 | TRBD2 | TRBV19 | - | CASSMKGLAGGRSYNEQFF | TGTGCCAGTAGTATGAAAGGACTAGCGGGGGGTCGCTCCTACAATGAGCAGTTCTTC
TRBJ2-3 | TRBD2 | TRBV24-1 | - | CATSGGPAGGTDTQYF | TGTGCCACCAGTGGTGGGCCGGCGGGAGGCACAGATACGCAGTATTTT
TRBJ2-7 | TRBD1 | TRBV5-6 | - | CASSLIQGTYEQYF | TGTGCCAGCAGCCTTATACAGGGGACCTACGAGCAGTACTTC
TRBJ1-2 | - | TRBV19 | - | CASSIVFGDNYGYTF | TGTGCCAGTAGTATAGTGTTCGGGGATAACTATGGCTACACCTTC
TRBJ1-5 | - | TRBV3-1/TRBV3-2 | - | CASSQVGYNQPQHF | TGTGCCAGCAGCCAAGTAGGGTACAATCAGCCCCAGCATTTT
TRBJ1-2 | - | TRBV7-9 | once | CASRKGSSGRPNLGYTF | TGTGCCAGCCGAAAAGGGTCGTCAGGGCGCCCCAATCTTGGCTACACCTTC
TRBJ1-1 | TRBD1 | TRBV5-1 | few | CASSLQGANTEAFF | TGCGCCAGCAGCTTGCAGGGGGCGAACACTGAAGCTTTCTTT
TRBJ1-6 | TRBD1 | TRBV7-2 | - | CASSFRSGDRGRMNSPLHF | TGTGCCAGCAGCTTTCGGTCCGGGGACAGGGGGCGTATGAATTCACCCCTCCACTTT